The T cell receptor (beta chain) described here comes from a study of T-cell reconstitution after alpha-beta-depleted transplantation in children. In its sample, this clonotype was seen a few times. TCRbeta library construction was performed incorporating unique molecular identifiers. TCRdb re-derived calls from the PCR reads in MiXCR, one entry per CDR3 protein. The repertoire holds about 600,000 distinct CDR3 sequences, with approximately 10% as singletons. The receptor was derived from a human donor who donated a stem cell graft to a child with acute myeloid leukemia. Sequenced material: PBMCs from the stem cell graft donor, taken from the stem cell graft.

The CDR3 sequence: CATSRDPQYLQEQYF. CDR3 DNA sequence: TGTGCCACCAGCAGAGACCCACAATACCTCCAGGAGCAGTACTTC. This chain connects TRBV15 to TRBJ2-7; no firm D call. This CDR3 is built from 15 residues. Germline lookup yields CDR1 LNHNV and CDR2 YYDKDF (reference sequence). Trimming cost V 0 bases and J 7 bases, with 16 bases left between them.